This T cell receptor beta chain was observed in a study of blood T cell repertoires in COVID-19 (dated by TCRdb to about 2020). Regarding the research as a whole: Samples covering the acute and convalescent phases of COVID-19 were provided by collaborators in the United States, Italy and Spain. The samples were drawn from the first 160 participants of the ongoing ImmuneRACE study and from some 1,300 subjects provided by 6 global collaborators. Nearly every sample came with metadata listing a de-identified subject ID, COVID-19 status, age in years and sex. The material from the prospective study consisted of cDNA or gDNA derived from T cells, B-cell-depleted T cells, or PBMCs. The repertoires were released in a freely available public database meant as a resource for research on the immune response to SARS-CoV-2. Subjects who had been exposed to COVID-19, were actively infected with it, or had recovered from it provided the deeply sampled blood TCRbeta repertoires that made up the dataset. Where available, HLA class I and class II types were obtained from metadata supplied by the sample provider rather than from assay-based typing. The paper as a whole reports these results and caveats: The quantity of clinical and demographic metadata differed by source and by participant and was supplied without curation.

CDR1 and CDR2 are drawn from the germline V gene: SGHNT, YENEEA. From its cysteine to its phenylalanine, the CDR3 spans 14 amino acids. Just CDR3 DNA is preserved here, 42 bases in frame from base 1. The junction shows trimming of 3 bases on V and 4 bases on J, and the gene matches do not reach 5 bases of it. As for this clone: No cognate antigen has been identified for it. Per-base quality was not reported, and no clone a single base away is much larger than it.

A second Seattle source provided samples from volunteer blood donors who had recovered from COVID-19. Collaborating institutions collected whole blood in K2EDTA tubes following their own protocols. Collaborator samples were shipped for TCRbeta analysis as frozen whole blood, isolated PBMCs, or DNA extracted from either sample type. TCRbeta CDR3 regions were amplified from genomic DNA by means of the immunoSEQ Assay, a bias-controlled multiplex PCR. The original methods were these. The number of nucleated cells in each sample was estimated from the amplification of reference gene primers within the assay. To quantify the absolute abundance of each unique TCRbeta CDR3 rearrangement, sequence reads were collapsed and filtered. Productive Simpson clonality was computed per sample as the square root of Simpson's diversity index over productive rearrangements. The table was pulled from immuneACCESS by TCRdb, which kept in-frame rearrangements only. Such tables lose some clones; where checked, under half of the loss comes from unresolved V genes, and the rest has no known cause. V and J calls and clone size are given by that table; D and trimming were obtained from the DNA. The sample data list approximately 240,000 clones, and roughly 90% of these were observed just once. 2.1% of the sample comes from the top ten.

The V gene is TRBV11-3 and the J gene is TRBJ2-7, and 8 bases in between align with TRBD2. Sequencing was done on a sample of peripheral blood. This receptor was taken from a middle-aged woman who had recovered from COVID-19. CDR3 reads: CASSFETSVYEQYF. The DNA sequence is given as TGTGCCAGCAGCTTCGAGACTAGCGTGTACGAGCAGTACTTC.